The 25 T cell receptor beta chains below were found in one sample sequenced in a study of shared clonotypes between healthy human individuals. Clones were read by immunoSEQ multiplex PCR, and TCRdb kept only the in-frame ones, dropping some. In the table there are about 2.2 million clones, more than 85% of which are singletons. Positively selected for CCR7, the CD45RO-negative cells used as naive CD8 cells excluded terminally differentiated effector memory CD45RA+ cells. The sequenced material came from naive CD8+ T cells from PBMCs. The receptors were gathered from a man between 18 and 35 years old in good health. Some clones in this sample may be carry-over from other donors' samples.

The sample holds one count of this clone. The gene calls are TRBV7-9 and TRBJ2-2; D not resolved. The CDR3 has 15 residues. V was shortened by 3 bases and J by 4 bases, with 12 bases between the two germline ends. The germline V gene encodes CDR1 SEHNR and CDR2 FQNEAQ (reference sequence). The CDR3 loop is CASSFSPDSTGELFF. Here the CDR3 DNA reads TGTGCCAGCAGCTTTAGCCCGGATAGCACCGGGGAGCTGTTTTTT. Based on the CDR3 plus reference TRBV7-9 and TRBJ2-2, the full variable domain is DTGVSQNPRHKITKRGQNVTFRCDPISEHNRLYWYRQTLGQGPEFLTYFQNEAQLEKSRLLSDRFSAERPKGSFSTLEIQRTEQGDSAMYLCASSFSPDSTGELFFGEGSRLTVL.

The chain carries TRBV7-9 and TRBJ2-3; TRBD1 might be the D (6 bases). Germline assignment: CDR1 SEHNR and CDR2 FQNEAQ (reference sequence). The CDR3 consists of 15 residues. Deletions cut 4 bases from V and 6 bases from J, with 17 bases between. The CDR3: CASSSPEGELDTQYF. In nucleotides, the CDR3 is TGTGCCAGCAGCTCCCCCGAGGGGGAGTTGGATACGCAGTATTTT.

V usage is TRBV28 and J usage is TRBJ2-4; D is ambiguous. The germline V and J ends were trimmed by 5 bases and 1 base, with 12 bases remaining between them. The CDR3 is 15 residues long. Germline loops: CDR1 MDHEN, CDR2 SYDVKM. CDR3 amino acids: CASSDHLGAKNIQYF. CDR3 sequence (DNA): TGTGCCAGCAGTGACCACTTAGGGGCCAAAAACATTCAGTACTTC. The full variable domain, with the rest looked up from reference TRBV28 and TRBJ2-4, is DVKVTQSSRYLVKRTGEKVFLECVQDMDHENMFWYRQDPGLGLRLIYFSYDVKMKEKGDIPEGYSVSREKKERFSLILESASTNQTSMYLCASSDHLGAKNIQYFGAGTRLSVL.

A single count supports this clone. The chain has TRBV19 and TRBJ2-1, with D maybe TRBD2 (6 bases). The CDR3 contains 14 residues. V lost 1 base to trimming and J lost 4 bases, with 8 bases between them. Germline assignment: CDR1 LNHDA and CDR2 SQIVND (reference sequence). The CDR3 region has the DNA TGTGCCAGTAGTATAGGACTAGATTACAATGAGCAGTTCTTC. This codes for CASSIGLDYNEQFF.

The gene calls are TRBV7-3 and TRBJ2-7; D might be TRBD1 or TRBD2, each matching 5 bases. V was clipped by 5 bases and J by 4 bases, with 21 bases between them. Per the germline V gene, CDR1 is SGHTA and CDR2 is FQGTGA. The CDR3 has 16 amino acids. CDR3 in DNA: TGTGCCAGCAGCCCATATGGGTTTGATGGGGGATACGAGCAGTACTTC. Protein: CASSPYGFDGGYEQYF.

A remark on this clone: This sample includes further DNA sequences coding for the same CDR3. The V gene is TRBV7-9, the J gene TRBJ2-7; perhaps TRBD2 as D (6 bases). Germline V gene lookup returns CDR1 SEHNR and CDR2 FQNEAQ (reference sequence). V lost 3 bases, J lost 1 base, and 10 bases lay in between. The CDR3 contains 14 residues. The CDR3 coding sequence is TGTGCCAGCAGCTTGGGGGGAGTATCCTACGAGCAGTACTTC. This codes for CASSLGGVSYEQYF.

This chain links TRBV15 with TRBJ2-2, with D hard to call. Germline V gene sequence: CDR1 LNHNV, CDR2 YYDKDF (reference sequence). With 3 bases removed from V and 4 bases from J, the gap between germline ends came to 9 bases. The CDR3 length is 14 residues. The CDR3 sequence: CATSSSYVTGELFF. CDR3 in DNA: TGTGCCACCAGCAGTAGCTATGTCACCGGGGAGCTGTTTTTT.

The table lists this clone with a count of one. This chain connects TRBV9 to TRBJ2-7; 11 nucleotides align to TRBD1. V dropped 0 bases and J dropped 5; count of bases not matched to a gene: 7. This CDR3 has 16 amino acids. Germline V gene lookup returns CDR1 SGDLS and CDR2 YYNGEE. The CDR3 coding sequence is TGTGCCAGCAGCGTAGAAGCCGGGACAGGGGGTGACGAGCAGTACTTC. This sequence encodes CASSVEAGTGGDEQYF.

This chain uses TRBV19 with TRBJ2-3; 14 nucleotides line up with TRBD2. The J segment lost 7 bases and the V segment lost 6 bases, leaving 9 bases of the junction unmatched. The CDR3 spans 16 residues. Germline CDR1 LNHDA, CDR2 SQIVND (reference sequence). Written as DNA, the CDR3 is TGTGCCAGTAGCCCCGGGACTAGCGGGAGTCTGTATACGCAGTATTTT. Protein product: CASSPGTSGSLYTQYF.

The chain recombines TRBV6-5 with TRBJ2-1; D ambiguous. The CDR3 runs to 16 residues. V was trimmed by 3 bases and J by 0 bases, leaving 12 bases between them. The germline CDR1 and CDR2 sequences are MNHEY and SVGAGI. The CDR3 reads CASSYGPSDSYNEQFF. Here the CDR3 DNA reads TGTGCCAGCAGTTATGGGCCCTCAGACTCCTACAATGAGCAGTTCTTC.

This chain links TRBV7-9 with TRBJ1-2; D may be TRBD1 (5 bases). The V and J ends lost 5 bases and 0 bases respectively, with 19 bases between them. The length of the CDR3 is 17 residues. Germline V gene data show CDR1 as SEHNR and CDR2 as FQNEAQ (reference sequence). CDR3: CASSPGNYETANYGYTF. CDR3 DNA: TGTGCCAGCAGCCCTGGGAATTACGAGACAGCTAACTATGGCTACACCTTC.

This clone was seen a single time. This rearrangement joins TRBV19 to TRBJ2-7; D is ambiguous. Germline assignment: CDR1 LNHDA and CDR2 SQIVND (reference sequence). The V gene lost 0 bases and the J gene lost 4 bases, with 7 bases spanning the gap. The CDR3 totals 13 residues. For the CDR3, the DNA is TGTGCCAGTAGTATAGATCAGAGGTACGAGCAGTACTTC. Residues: CASSIDQRYEQYF.

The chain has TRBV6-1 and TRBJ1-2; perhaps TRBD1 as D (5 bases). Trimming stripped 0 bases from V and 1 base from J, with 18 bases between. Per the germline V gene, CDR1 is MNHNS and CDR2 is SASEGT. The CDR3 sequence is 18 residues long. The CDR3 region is CASSEALPMDMHNYGYTF. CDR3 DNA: TGTGCCAGCAGTGAAGCGCTTCCCATGGACATGCATAACTATGGCTACACCTTC.

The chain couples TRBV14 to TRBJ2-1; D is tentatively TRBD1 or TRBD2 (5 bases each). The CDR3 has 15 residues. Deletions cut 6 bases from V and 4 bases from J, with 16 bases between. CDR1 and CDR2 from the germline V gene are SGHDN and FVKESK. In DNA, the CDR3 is TGTGCCAGCAGAAACGGGACCTTACTATACAATGAGCAGTTCTTC. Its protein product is CASRNGTLLYNEQFF.

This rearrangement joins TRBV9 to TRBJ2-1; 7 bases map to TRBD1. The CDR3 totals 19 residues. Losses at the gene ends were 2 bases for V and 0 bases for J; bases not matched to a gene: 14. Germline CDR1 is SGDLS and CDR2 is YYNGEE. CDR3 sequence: CASSVPQGSTLSSYNEQFF. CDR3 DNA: TGTGCCAGCAGCGTCCCACAGGGGAGCACCCTAAGCTCCTACAATGAGCAGTTCTTC.

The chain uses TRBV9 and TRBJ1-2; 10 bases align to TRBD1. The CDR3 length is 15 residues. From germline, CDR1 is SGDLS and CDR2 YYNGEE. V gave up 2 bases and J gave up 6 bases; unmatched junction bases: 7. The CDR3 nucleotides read TGTGCCAGCAGCGTCGATGACAGGGGGCATGATGGCTACACCTTC. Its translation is CASSVDDRGHDGYTF.

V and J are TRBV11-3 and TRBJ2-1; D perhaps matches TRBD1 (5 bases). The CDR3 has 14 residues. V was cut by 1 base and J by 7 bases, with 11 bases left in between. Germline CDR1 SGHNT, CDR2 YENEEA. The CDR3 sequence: CASSLGARANEQFF. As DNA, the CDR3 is TGTGCCAGCAGCTTAGGCGCCAGGGCTAATGAGCAGTTCTTC.

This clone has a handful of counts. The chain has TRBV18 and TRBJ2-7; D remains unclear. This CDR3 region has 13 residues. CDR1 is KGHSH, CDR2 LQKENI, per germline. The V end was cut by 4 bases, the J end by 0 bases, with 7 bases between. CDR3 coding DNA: TGTGCCAGCTCACTTAGGAGCTCCTACGAGCAGTACTTC. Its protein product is CASSLRSSYEQYF.

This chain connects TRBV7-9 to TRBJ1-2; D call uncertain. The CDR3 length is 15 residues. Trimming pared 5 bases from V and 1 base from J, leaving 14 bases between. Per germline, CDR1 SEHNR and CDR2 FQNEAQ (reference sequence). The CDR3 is CASSALTRNNYGYTF. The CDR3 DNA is TGTGCCAGCAGCGCCTTGACGAGGAATAACTATGGCTACACCTTC.

CDR3 in DNA: TGTGCCAGCTCACCAGTTCGGACAGGGTATTCGGCGAACACTGAAGCTTTCTTT. Its translation is CASSPVRTGYSANTEAFF. The V gene is TRBV18, the J gene TRBJ1-1, with TRBD1 identical over 8 bases. V shed 2 bases, J shed 1 base, and the junction held 12 bases outside the gene matches. Germline CDR1 is KGHSH and CDR2 is LQKENI. CDR3 length: 18 amino acids.

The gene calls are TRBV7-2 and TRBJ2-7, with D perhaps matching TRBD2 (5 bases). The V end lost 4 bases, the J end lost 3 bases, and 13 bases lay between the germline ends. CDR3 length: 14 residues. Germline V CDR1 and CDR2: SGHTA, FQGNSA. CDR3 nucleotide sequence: TGTGCCAGCAGCTCGGCGGGCTTCAACTACGAGCAGTACTTC. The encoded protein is CASSSAGFNYEQYF.

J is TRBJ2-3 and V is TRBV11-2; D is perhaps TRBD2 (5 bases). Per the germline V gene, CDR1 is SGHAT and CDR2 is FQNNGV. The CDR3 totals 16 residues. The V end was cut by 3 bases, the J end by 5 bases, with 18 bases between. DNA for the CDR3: TGTGCCAGCAGCTTGGGAGTGGACGGGGTGGAAGATACGCAGTATTTT. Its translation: CASSLGVDGVEDTQYF.

As DNA, the CDR3 is TGTGCCAGCAGCTGGGGGACAGGGTGGGGCGAGCAGTACTTC. The encoded protein is CASSWGTGWGEQYF. The chain is built from TRBV11-2 and TRBJ2-7, with 9 nucleotides matching TRBD1. There are 14 residues in the CDR3. The V segment lost 4 bases and the J segment 6 bases; nucleotides outside the gene matches: 7. The germline V gene encodes CDR1 SGHAT and CDR2 FQNNGV.

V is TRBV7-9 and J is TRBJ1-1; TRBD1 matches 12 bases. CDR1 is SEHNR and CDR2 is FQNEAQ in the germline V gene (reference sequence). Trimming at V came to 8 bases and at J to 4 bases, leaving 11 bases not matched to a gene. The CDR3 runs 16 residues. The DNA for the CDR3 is TGTGCCAGCGCCCGGGACAGGGGGCTGATGGCCACTGAAGCTTTCTTT. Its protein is CASARDRGLMATEAFF.

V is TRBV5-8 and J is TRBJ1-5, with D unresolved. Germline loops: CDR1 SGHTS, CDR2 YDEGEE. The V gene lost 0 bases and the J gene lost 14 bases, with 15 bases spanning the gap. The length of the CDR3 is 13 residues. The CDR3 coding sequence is TGTGCCAGCAGCTTGGGACGCAACCAAGGGAAGCATTTT. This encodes CASSLGRNQGKHF.